This TCR beta chain was recorded in a study of blood T cell repertoires in COVID-19. Study overall: PBMCs, B-cell-depleted T cells, or T cells provided the cDNA or gDNA that made up the material.

The CDR3 is 12 residues long. V lost 2 bases and J lost 11, with 12 bases in between. CDR1 is SGHAT and CDR2 is FQNNGV in the germline V gene. Original handling: Estimated nucleated cell counts came from reference gene primer amplification. Generated by immunoSEQ multiplex PCR, the TCRdb table keeps only in-frame clones and is missing some. V and J calls and clone size are those listed in that table; D and trimming were worked out from the DNA. The data hold fewer than 250,000 clones, with 86% observed a single time. The receptor was derived from an elderly woman with COVID-19, enrolled during active disease. The chain recombines TRBV11-2 with TRBJ1-1, with unresolved D. Sequenced material: peripheral blood. This chain's CDR3 is CASSLNEATAFF. The CDR3 nucleotides are TGTGCCAGCAGCTTAAATGAGGCCACGGCTTTCTTT.